These 23 T cell receptor beta chains originate from one sample sequenced in a study of response to subunit inactivated influenza vaccine. MiXCR was run by TCRdb on the RT-PCR reads, yielding one entry per CDR3 protein. Of about 520,000 distinct CDR3 sequences listed, 10% to 11% are singletons. Sequencing used PBMCs from blood, obtained 35 to 45 days after vaccination. These receptors were collected from a man in his forties or fifties who received an inactivated influenza vaccine.

At least ten counts were recorded for this clonotype. The chain couples TRBV12-3 or TRBV12-4 to TRBJ1-1; maybe TRBD1 (5 bases). V gave up 3 bases and J gave up 4 bases, with 9 bases separating them. This CDR3 is 13 amino acids long. The CDR3 sequence is CASSLGRVTEAFF. The CDR3 coding sequence is TGTGCCAGCAGTTTGGGCAGGGTCACTGAAGCTTTCTTT.

This clonotype was seen ten or more times. The V call is TRBV5-5, the J call TRBJ2-3; D is ambiguous. The CDR3 sequence is 15 residues long. Per the germline V gene, CDR1 is SGHKS and CDR2 is YYEKEE (reference sequence). Between the trimmed V and J ends, which lost 7 bases and 1 base, there was a span of 16 bases. The CDR3 region has the DNA TGTGCCAGCGTCATGGGTGCGGTCGGCACAGATACGCAGTATTTT. This gives the protein CASVMGAVGTDTQYF.

The gene calls are TRBV7-2 and TRBJ1-1; tentative D call: TRBD1 (6 bases). Germline V gene sequence: CDR1 SGHTA, CDR2 FQGNSA. This CDR3 region has 14 residues. Deletions cut 4 bases from V and 3 bases from J, with 12 bases between. The CDR3, as DNA: TGTGCCAGCAGCTCACAGGGAGGAGACACTGAAGCTTTCTTT. This sequence encodes CASSSQGGDTEAFF.

This clonotype was seen only a few times. This chain uses TRBV28 with TRBJ2-5; D is perhaps TRBD2 (7 bases). From germline, CDR1 is MDHEN and CDR2 SYDVKM. V shed 3 bases and J shed 4 bases, with 15 bases lying between them. CDR3 length: 15 amino acids. This CDR3 reads CASSFAGAMGETQYF. In nucleotides, the CDR3 is TGTGCCAGCAGTTTTGCGGGGGCGATGGGAGAGACCCAGTACTTC.

This clonotype was observed many times. The rearrangement links TRBV5-1 to TRBJ2-7; D gene unclear. CDR3 length: 12 residues. The ends were cut back, 4 bases at V and 7 bases at J, with 12 bases in the middle. The germline gives CDR1 SGHRS, CDR2 YFSETQ. The CDR3 nucleotides are TGCGCCAGCAGCCTGGACGGAAATGAGCAGTACTTC. This gives the protein CASSLDGNEQYF.

This clonotype was seen a few times. This chain joins TRBV12-3 or TRBV12-4 and TRBJ2-2; 14 bases are a match to TRBD2. V shed 4 bases and J 1 base; nucleotides not matched to a gene: 2. This CDR3 spans 17 amino acids. CDR3 in DNA: TGTGCCAGCAGTTCGACTAGCGGGGGGGGGAACACCGGGGAGCTGTTTTTT. This translates into CASSSTSGGGNTGELFF.

This chain joins TRBV7-2 and TRBJ2-3, with 8 positions matching TRBD1. This CDR3 contains 15 residues. CDR1 and CDR2 from the germline V gene are SGHTA and FQGNSA. Trimming removed 4 bases from V and 0 bases from J; junction bases left unmatched: 3. Written as DNA, the CDR3 is TGTGCCAGCAGCTCAAACAGGGGGAGCACAGATACGCAGTATTTT. It yields the protein CASSSNRGSTDTQYF.

This clonotype was seen many times. The chain joins TRBV20-1 to TRBJ2-1; the match to TRBD2 covers 10 bases. Germline-derived CDR1 and CDR2 are DFQATT and SNEGSKA (reference sequence). The J segment lost 7 bases and the V segment lost 5 bases, leaving 8 bases of the junction unmatched. CDR3 length equals 14 residues. The CDR3 nucleotides read TGCAGTGCTCTGATTAGCGGGAGGCCTAATGAGCAGTTCTTC. Translating gives CSALISGRPNEQFF.

The V call is TRBV7-6, the J call TRBJ2-3; D is possibly TRBD1 or TRBD2 (5 bases each). CDR1 and CDR2 (germline): SGHVS, FNYEAQ. Trimming took off 2 bases at V and 3 bases at J, with 21 bases between the two ends. The CDR3 has 18 amino acids. CDR3 nucleotide sequence: TGTGCCAGCAGCTTACCCGCAGGTGGGGGTAGCCATACAGATACGCAGTATTTT. The encoded protein is CASSLPAGGGSHTDTQYF. The full variable domain, in which reference TRBV7-6 and TRBJ2-3 provide the parts outside the CDR3, is GAGVSQSPRYKVTKRGQDVALRCDPISGHVSLYWYRQALGQGPEFLTYFNYEAQQDKSGLPNDRFSAERPEGSISTLTIQRTEQRDSAMYRCASSLPAGGGSHTDTQYFGPGTRLTVL.

CDR3 DNA sequence: TGTGCCAGCAGTTACTTGGCGAGCACTGAAGCTTTCTTT. It is translated as CASSYLASTEAFF. This chain connects TRBV6-2 or TRBV6-3 to TRBJ1-1; D call uncertain. The V end was cut by 1 base, the J end by 4 bases, with 7 bases between. The CDR3 spans 13 residues. Germline assignment: CDR1 MNHEY and CDR2 SVGEGT.

This clonotype was found a few times. The V call is TRBV4-3, the J call TRBJ1-6, with 7 bases lining up with TRBD1. The CDR3 runs to 15 residues. Trimming took 0 bases from V and 7 from J; bases not matched to a gene: 3. Germline V gene data show CDR1 as LGHNA and CDR2 as YSLEER. CDR3 coding DNA: TGCGCCAGCAGCCAAGATGGGACAGTCAATTCACCCCTCCACTTT. It codes for CASSQDGTVNSPLHF.

On this clonotype: A much larger clone lies a single base off, so this may be a read error. The V call is TRBV10-3, the J call TRBJ2-5; 11 bases agree with TRBD1. The CDR3 covers 14 residues. Germline V CDR1 and CDR2: ENHRY, SYGVKD. Germline trimming cut 4 bases from V and 4 bases from J; bases unmatched to any gene: 2. The CDR3 region is CAISAGTGGETQYF. In DNA form, the CDR3 reads TGTGCCATCAGTGCCGGGACAGGGGGAGAGACCCAGTACTTC.

This clonotype was picked up a small number of times. This chain joins TRBV4-3 and TRBJ2-7; 9 bases match TRBD1. CDR1 is LGHNA, CDR2 YSLEER, per germline. Trimming at V came to 2 bases and at J to 0 bases, leaving 5 bases not matched to a gene. CDR3 size: 16 residues. For the CDR3, the DNA is TGCGCCAGCAGCCAAACATGGACAGGGGCCTCCTACGAGCAGTACTTC. It specifies CASSQTWTGASYEQYF.

This sequence joins TRBV24-1 and TRBJ2-2; 11 positions match TRBD2. Germline CDR1 is KGHDR and CDR2 is SFDVKD. After removal of 6 bases from V and 1 base from J, the junction contained 9 bases not matched to a gene. This CDR3 comprises 18 residues. CDR3 nucleotide sequence: TGTGCCACCAGTACTCAACGAGGACTAGCGGGGAACACCGGGGAGCTGTTTTTT. Translated, it gives CATSTQRGLAGNTGELFF.

The chain recombines TRBV11-2 with TRBJ2-5, with D perhaps given as TRBD1 or TRBD2 (5 bases each). This CDR3 contains 15 residues. Germline assignment: CDR1 SGHAT and CDR2 FQNNGV. With 2 bases removed from V and 5 bases from J, the gap between germline ends came to 15 bases. Here the CDR3 DNA reads TGTGCCAGCAGCTTATTAGGGGCAGCGGTGGAGACCCAGTACTTC. Encoded protein: CASSLLGAAVETQYF.

This clonotype has only a few counts. The CDR3 DNA sequence: TGTGCCATCAGTGACGTAGCGGGAGGGCCTGACGAGCAGTACTTC. Protein: CAISDVAGGPDEQYF. The chain uses TRBV10-3 and TRBJ2-7; 11 positions agree with TRBD2. Trimming took 3 bases from V and 5 from J; bases not matched to a gene: 6. The germline V gene encodes CDR1 ENHRY and CDR2 SYGVKD. This CDR3 is built from 15 residues.

V gene TRBV30 combines with J gene TRBJ1-2; no definite D call. This CDR3 is 14 amino acids long. CDR1 is GTSNPN and CDR2 is SVGIG in the germline V gene (reference sequence). V lost 2 bases, J lost 8 bases, and 18 bases lay in between. The CDR3 here is CAWSPTTALLGYTF. CDR3 in DNA: TGTGCCTGGAGTCCTACTACAGCCTTGTTGGGCTACACCTTC. The full variable domain, rest sourced from reference TRBV30 and TRBJ1-2, is SQTIHQWPATLVQPVGSPLSLECTVEGTSNPNLYWYRQAAGRGLQLLFYSVGIGQISSEVPQNLSASRPQDRQFILSSKKLLLSDSGFYLCAWSPTTALLGYTFGSGTRLTVV.

This clonotype was detected ten times or more. The V and J genes are TRBV27 and TRBJ2-7, with 10 bases identical to TRBD2. The CDR3 has 14 amino acids. After removal of 5 bases from V and 3 bases from J, the junction contained 4 bases not matched to a gene. Germline CDR1 MNHEY, CDR2 SMNVEV (reference sequence). CDR3 residues: CASSLIAGGYEQYF. Here the CDR3 DNA reads TGTGCCAGCAGTCTAATAGCGGGAGGCTACGAGCAGTACTTC.

This clonotype was detected only a few times. The chain employs TRBV12-3 or TRBV12-4 and TRBJ2-1; unclear D gene. The V gene lost 3 bases and the J gene lost 4 bases, with 10 bases spanning the gap. The CDR3 totals 14 residues. The DNA for the CDR3 is TGTGCCAGCAGTTTTCGCAGCGTATACAATGAGCAGTTCTTC. This encodes CASSFRSVYNEQFF.

This rearrangement joins TRBV6-2 or TRBV6-3 to TRBJ1-5; 9 bases match TRBD1. The junction had 4 bases not matched to a gene; V was cut back by 0 bases and J by 7 bases. This CDR3 has 15 residues. Germline values: CDR1 MNHEY, CDR2 SVGEGT. The CDR3 DNA follows: TGTGCCAGCAGTTACTCGGGACAGGGCCAACAGCCCCAGCATTTT. It codes for CASSYSGQGQQPQHF.

The genes are TRBV10-2 and TRBJ2-3; no clear D gene. V was clipped by 8 bases and J by 1 base, with 16 bases between them. This CDR3 is 15 amino acids long. Germline V gene lookup returns CDR1 WSHSY and CDR2 SAAADI. CDR3: CASVLARAGTDTQYF. CDR3 nucleotides: TGCGCCAGCGTTTTAGCTCGGGCTGGCACAGATACGCAGTATTTT.

This clonotype was observed a handful of times. DNA for the CDR3: TGTGCCAGCAGTTACTCTAGCGGGAGCTCCTCAGATACGCAGTATTTT. This encodes CASSYSSGSSSDTQYF. The gene calls are TRBV6-5 and TRBJ2-3; TRBD2 matches 9 bases. CDR1 is MNHEY and CDR2 is SVGAGI in the germline V gene. The trim removed 0 bases at V and 4 bases at J, leaving 5 bases unmatched. This CDR3 comprises 16 residues.

This clonotype has just a few counts. The rearrangement links TRBV4-2 to TRBJ1-3; D remains ambiguous. The germline V gene has CDR1 LGHNA and CDR2 YNFKEQ. The CDR3 has 15 residues. Trimming pared 0 bases from V and 1 base from J, leaving 7 bases between. The CDR3 DNA reads TGTGCCAGCAGCCAAGATCGGGGTTCTGGAAACACCATATATTTT. It is translated as CASSQDRGSGNTIYF.